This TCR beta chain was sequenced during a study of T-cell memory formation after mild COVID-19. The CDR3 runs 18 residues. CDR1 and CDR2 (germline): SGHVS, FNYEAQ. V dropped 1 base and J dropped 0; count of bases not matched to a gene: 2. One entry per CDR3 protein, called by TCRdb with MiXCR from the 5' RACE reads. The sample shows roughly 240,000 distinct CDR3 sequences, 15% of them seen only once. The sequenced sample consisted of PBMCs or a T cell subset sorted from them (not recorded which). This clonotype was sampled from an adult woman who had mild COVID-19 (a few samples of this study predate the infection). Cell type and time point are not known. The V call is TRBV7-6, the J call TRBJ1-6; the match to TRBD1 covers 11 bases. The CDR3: CASSLGDRGFSYNSPLHF. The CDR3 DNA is TGTGCCAGCAGCTTAGGGGACAGGGGGTTCTCCTATAATTCACCCCTCCACTTT.